This T cell receptor beta chain was documented in a study of neurological immune-mediated disorders. Study-wide findings and caveats: No clinical or MRI feature was associated with the multiple sclerosis repertoire cluster.

The length of the CDR3 is 15 residues. Trimming took off 3 bases at V and 7 bases at J, with 21 bases between the two ends. Germline V gives CDR1 DFQATT, CDR2 SNEGSKA (reference sequence). The cDNA was produced through 5'RACE with 10-nucleotide random UMIs. TCRdb passed the 5' RACE reads through MiXCR, listing each CDR3 protein once. Seen here are 80,000 to 100,000 distinct CDR3 sequences, approximately 3.5% observed once, and the top ten hold 2.9%. In this sample, this clonotype turned up many times. Its antigen is not identified. This clonotype originated in a woman aged 45-60 years with multiple sclerosis. The genes are TRBV20-1 and TRBJ1-2; D is perhaps TRBD1 (5 bases). What was sequenced was PBMCs. The CDR3 DNA reads TGCAGTGCTAGCGCGGGACTGGGGCAGGGACGTGGCTACACCTTC. Residues: CSASAGLGQGRGYTF.